This T cell receptor beta chain appears in the sequencing data of a study of Graves' ophthalmopathy and Graves' hyperthyroidism (dated by TCRdb to the late 2010s). Concerning the study at large: Peripheral blood was collected at initial diagnosis, prior to any treatment. TCR beta repertoire signatures were used to distinguish Graves' ophthalmopathy from Graves' hyperthyroidism and to predict progression to ophthalmopathy. In total, under 150 blood samples were TCR-sequenced: roughly 45 ophthalmopathy, some 72 hyperthyroidism and roughly 17 hyperthyroidism-to-ophthalmopathy patients. A discovery set of about 99 patients (roughly 41 ophthalmopathy, 57 stable hyperthyroidism) was enrolled to explore V-J signatures distinguishing ophthalmopathy from hyperthyroidism. An independent validation cohort was composed of some 18 hyperthyroidism patients and around 16 patients who later progressed from hyperthyroidism to ophthalmopathy. In roughly 6 hyperthyroidism patients, the T-cell repertoires found in thyroid tissue were compared with those found in blood. After sampling, hyperthyroidism patients received methimazole starting at 30 mg daily, and ophthalmopathy patients received high-dose intravenous methylprednisolone. Study-wide findings and limitations: The 13-signature model separated ophthalmopathy from stable hyperthyroidism with approximately 90% sensitivity and 81.08% specificity in cross-validation, and 80%/75% in the test set. In validation, the model predicted ophthalmopathy progression with about 71% sensitivity and about 73% specificity; around twelve predicted patients were CT-confirmed with GO in a median of about 7.1 months. Most of the expanded thyroid clonotypes with a frequency above 0.001 were also detected in blood, and it was suggested that the thyroid immune response may be reflected by blood repertoires. Sample size was not statistically predetermined, and group allocation was not concealed from the investigators.

Remarks on this clonotype: Its antigen is unknown. Qualities for individual bases were not recorded, and no much larger clone is one base off.

Between the V and J ends, shortened by 5 bases and 1 base respectively, the junction contains 17 bases. The germline V gene provides CDR1 MNHNS and CDR2 SASEGT. The CDR3 starts with the cysteine, ends with the phenylalanine, and has 17 residues. CDR3 DNA only is kept here, 51 bases in frame from base 1. For repertoire sequencing, TCR beta CDR3 regions were amplified from RNA transcripts. A first-round RT-PCR used HTBI primers with the Qiagen OneStep RT-PCR kit, followed by a second-round multiplex PCR, size selection and purification. The libraries underwent paired-end sequencing with 100 bp reads on an Illumina HiSeq2000. On the study's bioinformatics: SOAPnuke was used to process the reads, throwing out any read that had adapters, had uncalled bases, had a mean Phred below 15, or lacked an exact constant-primer or identifier match. COPE v1.2.5 was used to merge high-quality paired reads. Each unique nucleotide sequence was defined as a clonotype, and clonotypes were aligned to IMGT TRB V, D and J references with MiTCR v1.1. Only V-J combinations with frequency above 0.0001 were analysed, covering 99% to 99.2% of repertoires. A TCR clonal expansion and chaos score per V-J combination was defined as the ratio of F50 clonal expansion to chaos observed in the TCRdist matrix. Welch's t-statistics and random forest were used to narrow the features down to more than 10 V-J combinations, which were then fed into a naive Bayes classifier. The similarity between thyroid and blood repertoires was quantified using the Morisita-Horn index. TCRdb redid the processing of the public reads, applying fastp at Q25 and MiXCR, and retained in-frame beta chains. One record per CDR3 amino acid sequence lists the most common genes and DNA. The authors' filters were not applied to this entry. Across this sample there are about 240,000 distinct CDR3 sequences, with around 50% seen only once. 40% to 55% of the sample lies in the top ten.

Patients with ophthalmopathy had moderately to severely active disease, with a Clinical Activity Score of 3 or more, a NOSPECS grade of 4 or more, and a disease duration of less than 3 months. Patients with other autoimmune diseases, uncontrolled infections, pregnancy or lactation were excluded from the study. Diagnosis relied on clinical symptoms, serum thyroxine, TRAb, thyroid ultrasound and orbital computed tomography. PBMCs were isolated from approximately 10 ml of fresh peripheral blood by Ficoll-Paque density gradient centrifugation. Total RNA was extracted using Trizol reagent, and RNA quality was checked on an Agilent 2100 Bioanalyzer.

The TCR was taken from an adult man with Graves' ophthalmopathy. Sequences were obtained from peripheral blood. The chain is assembled from TRBV6-1 and TRBJ1-4, with no confidently assigned D gene. The CDR3 in this case is CASSPVWEELTNEKLFF. The sequence in DNA is TGTGCCAGCAGTCCCGTCTGGGAGGAACTAACTAATGAAAAACTGTTTTTT.